This T cell receptor beta chain was recovered during a study of blood T cell repertoires in COVID-19. Profiled with immunoSEQ multiplex PCR; TCRdb holds only in-frame clones, not every one. The sample yields approximately 56,000 clones, around 85% seen once. This CDR3 is built from 15 residues. Germline trimming cut 0 bases from V and 7 bases from J; bases unmatched to any gene: 7. CDR1 and CDR2 (germline): MGHRA, YSYEKL. The rearrangement joins TRBV4-1 to TRBJ2-7; 9 nucleotides agree with TRBD1. The sequencing input was peripheral blood. This receptor was identified in an elderly woman with COVID-19, enrolled during active disease. CDR3 nucleotide sequence: TGCGCCAGCAGCCAAGAGGACAGGGGACCCGGGGAGCAGTACTTC. It encodes CASSQEDRGPGEQYF.